The clone carrying this T cell receptor (beta chain) appeared many times. Template material for amplifying TCR beta CDR3 regions consisted of RNA transcripts. HTBI primers were used for first-round RT-PCR of the TCR CDR3. TCRdb used MiXCR to reprocess the multiplex PCR reads, holding one entry per CDR3 protein. The table records some 650,000 distinct CDR3 sequences, 16% of them present only once. The sample originates from a study of T cells in Graves' hyperthyroidism and ophthalmopathy. The CDR3 length is 13 residues. Trimming stripped 6 bases from V and 3 bases from J, with 11 bases between. The sample taken for sequencing was blood. This receptor was obtained from a woman aged 35 to 49 with Graves' ophthalmopathy. The chain links TRBV12-3 or TRBV12-4 to TRBJ1-1; D ambiguous. CDR3 DNA: TGTGCCAGCAGGGGATACGTGGACACTGAAGCTTTCTTT. Amino acid sequence: CASRGYVDTEAFF.